A single TCR beta chain is shown here with its context. Its antigen is still unknown. Method: immunoSEQ multiplex PCR; TCRdb's copy keeps in-frame clones and lacks some. In the table there are under 85,000 clones, about 65% of which are singletons. The entry originates in a study of shared clonotypes between healthy human individuals. Turning to the study itself: A few men and a couple of women, aged 18 to 49, were donors. Points from the study as a whole: Despite large depth, rarefaction showed incomplete sorted-subset sequencing. Limited genetic and exposure-history diversity came from having few donors.

The CDR3 covers 14 residues. CDR1 and CDR2 (germline): SGHAT, FQNNGV. V shed 3 bases and J shed 1 base, with 10 bases lying between them. Material: memory CD8+ T cells sorted from blood. Sample subset: CD45RO+ cells pooled with CCR7-negative TemRA cells. The chain carries TRBV11-2 and TRBJ2-7; a possible D gene is TRBD1 (5 bases). The TCR originated in a man aged 25 to 40 in good health. DNA for the CDR3: TGTGCCAGCAGCTTTCAGGCAGGGTCCTACGAGCAGTACTTC. It encodes CASSFQAGSYEQYF.